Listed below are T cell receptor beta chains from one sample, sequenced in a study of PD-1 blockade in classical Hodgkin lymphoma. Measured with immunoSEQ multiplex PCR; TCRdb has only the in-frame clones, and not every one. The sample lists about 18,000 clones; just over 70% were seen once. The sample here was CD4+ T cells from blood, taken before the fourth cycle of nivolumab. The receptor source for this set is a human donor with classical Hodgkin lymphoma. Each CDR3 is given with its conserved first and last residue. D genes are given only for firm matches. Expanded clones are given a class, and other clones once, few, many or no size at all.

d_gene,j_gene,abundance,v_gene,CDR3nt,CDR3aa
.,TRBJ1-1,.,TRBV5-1,TGCGCCAGCAGCTATAACATGAACACTGAAGCTTTCTTT,CASSYNMNTEAFF
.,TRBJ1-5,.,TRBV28,TGTGCCAGCAGTCGGACGTCAAATCAGCCCCAGCATTTT,CASSRTSNQPQHF
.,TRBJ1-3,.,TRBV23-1,TGCGCCAGCAGTCAACGGGACCCATTCTCTGGAAACACCATATATTTT,CASSQRDPFSGNTIYF
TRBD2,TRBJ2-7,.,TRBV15,TGTGCCACCAGCAGAGATAGGCTAGCGGGGGTATACGAGCAGTACTTC,CATSRDRLAGVYEQYF
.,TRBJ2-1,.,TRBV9,TGTGCCAGCAGCGTAGCTCATCGGGGGGCCAACAATGAGCAGTTCTTC,CASSVAHRGANNEQFF
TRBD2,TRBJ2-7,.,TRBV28,TGTGCCAGCAGTTTTAGTGGGCTAGCGGATTACGAGCAGTACTTC,CASSFSGLADYEQYF
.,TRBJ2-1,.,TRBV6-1,TGTGCCAGCAGTGAAGTTTTGAAGTCCAATGAGCAGTTCTTC,CASSEVLKSNEQFF
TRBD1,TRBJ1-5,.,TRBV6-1,TGTGCCAGCTGGACAGGGATAGGTGGTCAGCCCCAGCATTTT,CASWTGIGGQPQHF
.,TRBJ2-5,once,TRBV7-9,TGTGCCAGCAACTTGGGAGATGGGGAGACCCAGTACTTC,CASNLGDGETQYF
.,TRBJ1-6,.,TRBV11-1,TGTGCCAGCAGCTCTCTTGGGGGTTGGAATTCACCCCTCCACTTT,CASSSLGGWNSPLHF
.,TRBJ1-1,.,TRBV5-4,TGTGCCAGCAGCTTAGGCTCTGGAATGATGAACACTGAAGCTTTCTTT,CASSLGSGMMNTEAFF
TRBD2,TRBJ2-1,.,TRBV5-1,TGCGCCAGCAGCACAGGACTAGCGAGAAATGAGCAGTTCTTC,CASSTGLARNEQFF
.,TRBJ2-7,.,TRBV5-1,TGCGCCAGCAGCTTTAAATCTTACCACTACGAGCAGTACTTC,CASSFKSYHYEQYF
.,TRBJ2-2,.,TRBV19,TGTGCCAGTAGTATAGATTCAGCTGCCGGGGAGCTGTTTTTT,CASSIDSAAGELFF
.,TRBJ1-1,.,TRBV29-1,TGCACCGGGCTTCGAGGGTCTGAAGCTTTCTTT,CTGLRGSEAFF
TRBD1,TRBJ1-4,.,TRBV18,TGTGCCAGCTCACGGCCGACAGGGACGGGAGAAAAACTGTTTTTT,CASSRPTGTGEKLFF
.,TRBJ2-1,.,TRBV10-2,TGCGCCAGCAGTCGGCGAGATGAGCAGTTCTTC,CASSRRDEQFF
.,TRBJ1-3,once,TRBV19,TGTGCCAGTAGCCGTGGGGGGCTTGGAAACACCATATATTTT,CASSRGGLGNTIYF
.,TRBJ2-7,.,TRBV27,TGTGCCAGCAGTCCCCGCCTTCGACAGGAGAGGGTGGACGAGCAGTACTTC,CASSPRLRQERVDEQYF
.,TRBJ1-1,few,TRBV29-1,TGCAGCGTTTGGACAGAGAGGGCTTTCTTT,CSVWTERAFF
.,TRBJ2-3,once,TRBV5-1,TGCGCCAGCAGCCCGGTGGGTAGGCCCCCCACAGATACGCAGTATTTT,CASSPVGRPPTDTQYF
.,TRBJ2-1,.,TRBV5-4,TGTGCCAGCACCTCATTCTCCTTGGCCTACAATGAGCAGTTCTTC,CASTSFSLAYNEQFF
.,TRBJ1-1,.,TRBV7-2,TGTGCCAGCAGCTTAGTTAGGACAGCTAACACTGAAGCTTTCTTT,CASSLVRTANTEAFF
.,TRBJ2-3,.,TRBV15,TGTGCCACCAGCAGAGAAGTCACCATAAGCACAGATACGCAGTATTTT,CATSREVTISTDTQYF
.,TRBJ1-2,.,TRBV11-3,TGTGCCAGCAGCTTCCAGGGAGACTATGGCTACACCTTC,CASSFQGDYGYTF
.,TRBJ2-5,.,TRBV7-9,TGTGCCAGCAGCTTAGGCGAGGAAGAGACCCAGTACTTC,CASSLGEEETQYF
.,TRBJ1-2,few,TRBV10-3,TGTGCCATCAGTAATCAGGCGACGGCTTATGGCTACACCTTC,CAISNQATAYGYTF
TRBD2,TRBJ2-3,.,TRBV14,TGTGCCAGCACGGGGAAGCGGGAGGGCCCTCTAGGCACAGATACGCAGTATTTT,CASTGKREGPLGTDTQYF
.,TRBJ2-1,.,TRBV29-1,TGCAGCGGACGCAGGAGCTCCTACAATGAGCAGTTCTTC,CSGRRSSYNEQFF
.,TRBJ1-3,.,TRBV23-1,TGCGCCAGCAGTCTGTCAGGGGAAGGAGACACCATATATTTT,CASSLSGEGDTIYF
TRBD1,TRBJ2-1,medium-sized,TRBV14,TGTGCCAGCAGCCTCCGACAGGGCCCCTACAATGAGCAGTTCTTC,CASSLRQGPYNEQFF
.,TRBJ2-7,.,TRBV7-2,TGTGCCAGCAGCGGGCAAGGGGGGAACGAGCAGTACTTC,CASSGQGGNEQYF
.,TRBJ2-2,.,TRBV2,TGTGCCAGCAGAGGGAACACCGGGGAGCTGTTTTTT,CASRGNTGELFF
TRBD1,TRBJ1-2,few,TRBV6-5,TGTGCCAGCAGTTACGAACGGGACAGCTACTATGGCTACACCTTC,CASSYERDSYYGYTF
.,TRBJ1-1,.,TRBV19,TGTGCCAGTAGTATAGGGGGATGGACTGAAGCTTTCTTT,CASSIGGWTEAFF
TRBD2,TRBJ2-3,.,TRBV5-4,TGTGCCAGCAGCTCGGGGGGTCAAAGCACAGATACGCAGTATTTT,CASSSGGQSTDTQYF
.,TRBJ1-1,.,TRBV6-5,TGTGCCAGCAGTTACTCGTGGCTTTTTGGGGGGATCATTGCTTTCTTT,CASSYSWLFGGIIAFF
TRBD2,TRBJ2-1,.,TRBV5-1,TGCGCCAGCAGCGGATGGGCGGGAGGAGACAATGAGCAGTTCTTC,CASSGWAGGDNEQFF
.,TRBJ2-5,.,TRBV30,TGTGCTTGGCGTGATTGGGGGACCCAGTACTTC,CAWRDWGTQYF
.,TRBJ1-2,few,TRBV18,TGTGCCAGCTCACCACGGGACAACTATGGCTACACCTTC,CASSPRDNYGYTF
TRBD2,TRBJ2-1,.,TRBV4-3,TGCGCCAGCAGCCTCCTGCCGGGACTAGCGGGGGGGCGCTCCAATGAGCAGTTCTTC,CASSLLPGLAGGRSNEQFF
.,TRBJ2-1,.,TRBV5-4,TGTGCCAGCAGTAGAGAAGTTGAGCAGTTCTTC,CASSREVEQFF
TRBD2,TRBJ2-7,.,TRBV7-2,TGTGCCAGCACCTTGTTAGCGGGGTCCGAGCAGTACTTC,CASTLLAGSEQYF
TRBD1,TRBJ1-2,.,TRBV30,TGTGCCTGGAGTACACAGGGGGCGGGAGGCTACACCTTC,CAWSTQGAGGYTF